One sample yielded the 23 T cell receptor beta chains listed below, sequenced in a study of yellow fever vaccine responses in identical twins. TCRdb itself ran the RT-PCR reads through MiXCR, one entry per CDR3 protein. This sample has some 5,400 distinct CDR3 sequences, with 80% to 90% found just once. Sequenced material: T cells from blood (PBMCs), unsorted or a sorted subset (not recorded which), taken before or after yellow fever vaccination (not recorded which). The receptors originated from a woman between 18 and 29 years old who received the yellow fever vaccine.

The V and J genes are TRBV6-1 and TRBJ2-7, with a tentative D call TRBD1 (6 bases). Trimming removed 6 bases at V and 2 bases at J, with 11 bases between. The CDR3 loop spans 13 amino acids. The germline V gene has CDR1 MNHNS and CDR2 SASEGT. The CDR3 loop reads CASRRDNTYEQYF. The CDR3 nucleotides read TGTGCCAGCAGGAGGGACAACACCTACGAGCAGTACTTC.

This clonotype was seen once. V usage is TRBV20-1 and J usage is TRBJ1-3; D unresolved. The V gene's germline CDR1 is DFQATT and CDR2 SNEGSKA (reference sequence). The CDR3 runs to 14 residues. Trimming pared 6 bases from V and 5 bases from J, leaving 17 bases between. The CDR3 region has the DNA TGCAGTGCCTGGGTACCGGGGAGGAGAAACACCATATATTTT. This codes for CSAWVPGRRNTIYF.

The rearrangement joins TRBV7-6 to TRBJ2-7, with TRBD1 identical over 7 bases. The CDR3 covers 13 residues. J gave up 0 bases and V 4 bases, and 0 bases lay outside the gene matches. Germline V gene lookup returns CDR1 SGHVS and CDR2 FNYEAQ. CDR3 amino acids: CASSYRGSYEQYF. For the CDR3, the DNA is TGTGCCAGCAGCTACAGGGGCTCCTACGAGCAGTACTTC.

The DNA of the CDR3 is TGTGCCAGCAGTTTAAGGGGGGCCGGGTACGAGCAGTACTTC. Protein: CASSLRGAGYEQYF. V usage is TRBV6-5 and J usage is TRBJ2-7; D tentatively fits TRBD1 or TRBD2 (6 bases each). Germline V gene lookup returns CDR1 MNHEY and CDR2 SVGAGI. The V end lost 4 bases, the J end lost 4 bases, and 14 bases lay between the germline ends. This CDR3 has 14 residues.

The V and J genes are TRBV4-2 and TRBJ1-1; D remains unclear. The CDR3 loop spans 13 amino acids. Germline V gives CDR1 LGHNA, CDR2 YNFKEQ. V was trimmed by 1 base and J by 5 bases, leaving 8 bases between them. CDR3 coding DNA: TGTGCCAGCAGCCAAGTTGACGGTACTGAAGCTTTCTTT. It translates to CASSQVDGTEAFF.

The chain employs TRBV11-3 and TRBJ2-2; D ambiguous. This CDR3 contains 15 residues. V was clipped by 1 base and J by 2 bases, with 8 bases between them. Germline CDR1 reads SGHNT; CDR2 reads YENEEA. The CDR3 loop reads CASSLVVTNTGELFF. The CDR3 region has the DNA TGTGCCAGCAGCTTAGTTGTCACCAACACCGGGGAGCTGTTTTTT.

The CDR3 sequence: CAISESRGASNSPLHF. The CDR3, as DNA: TGTGCCATCAGTGAGTCGAGAGGGGCCTCCAATTCACCCCTCCACTTT. This rearrangement joins TRBV10-3 to TRBJ1-6, with D maybe TRBD1 (5 bases). Per the germline V gene, CDR1 is ENHRY and CDR2 is SYGVKD. CDR3 length: 16 amino acids. Trimming took 0 bases from V and 7 from J, leaving 13 bases between them.

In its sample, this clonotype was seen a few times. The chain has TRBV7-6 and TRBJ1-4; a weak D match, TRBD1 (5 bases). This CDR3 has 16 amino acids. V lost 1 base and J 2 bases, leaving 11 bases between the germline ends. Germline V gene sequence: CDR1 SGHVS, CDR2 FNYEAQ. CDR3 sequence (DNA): TGTGCCAGCAGCTTAGACAGGTTGTTGACTAATGAAAAACTGTTTTTT. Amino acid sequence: CASSLDRLLTNEKLFF.

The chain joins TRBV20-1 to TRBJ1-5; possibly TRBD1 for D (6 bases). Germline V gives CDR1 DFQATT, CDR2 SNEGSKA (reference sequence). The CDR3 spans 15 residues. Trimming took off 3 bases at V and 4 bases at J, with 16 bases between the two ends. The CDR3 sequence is CSARTGGVENQPQHF. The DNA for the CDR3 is TGCAGTGCTAGGACAGGAGGGGTAGAAAATCAGCCCCAGCATTTT.

CDR3 nucleotides: TGTGCCTGGAGTTGGGGATCGGGGAGCTACGAGCAGTACTTC. This gives the protein CAWSWGSGSYEQYF. This chain links TRBV30 with TRBJ2-7; the D gene is possibly TRBD2 (5 bases). This CDR3 has 14 residues. The ends were cut back, 2 bases at V and 3 bases at J, with 14 bases in the middle. Germline V gives CDR1 GTSNPN, CDR2 SVGIG (reference sequence).

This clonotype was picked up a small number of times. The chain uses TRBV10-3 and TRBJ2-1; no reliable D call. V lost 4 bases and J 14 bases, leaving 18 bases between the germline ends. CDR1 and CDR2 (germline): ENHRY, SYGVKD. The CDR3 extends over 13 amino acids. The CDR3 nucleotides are TGTGCCATCAGTGTTGAAGGCCGCCTAATTGAGTTCTTC. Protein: CAISVEGRLIEFF.

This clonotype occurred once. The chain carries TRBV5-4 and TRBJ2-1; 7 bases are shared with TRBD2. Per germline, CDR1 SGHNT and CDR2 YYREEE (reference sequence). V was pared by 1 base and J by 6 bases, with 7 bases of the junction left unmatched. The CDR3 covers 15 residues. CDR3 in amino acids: CASSLQASGLNEQFF. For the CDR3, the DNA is TGTGCCAGCAGCTTGCAGGCTAGCGGCCTCAATGAGCAGTTCTTC. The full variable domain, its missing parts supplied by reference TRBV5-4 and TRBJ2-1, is ETGVTQSPTHLIKTRGQQVTLRCSSQSGHNTVSWYQQALGQGPQFIFQYYREEENGRGNFPPRFSGLQFPNYSSELNVNALELDDSALYLCASSLQASGLNEQFFGPGTRLTVL.

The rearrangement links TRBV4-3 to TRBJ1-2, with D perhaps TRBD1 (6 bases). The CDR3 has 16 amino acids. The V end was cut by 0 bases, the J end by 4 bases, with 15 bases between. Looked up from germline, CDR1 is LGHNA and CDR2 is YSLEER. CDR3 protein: CASSQDITGQPYGYTF. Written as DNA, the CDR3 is TGCGCCAGCAGCCAAGATATCACAGGACAGCCCTATGGCTACACCTTC.

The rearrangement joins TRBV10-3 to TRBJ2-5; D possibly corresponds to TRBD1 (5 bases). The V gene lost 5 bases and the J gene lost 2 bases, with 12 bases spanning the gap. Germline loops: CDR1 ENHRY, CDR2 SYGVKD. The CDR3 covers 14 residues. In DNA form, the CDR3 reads TGTGCCATCAGTCAGGGCTACGCTCAAGAGACCCAGTACTTC. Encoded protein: CAISQGYAQETQYF.

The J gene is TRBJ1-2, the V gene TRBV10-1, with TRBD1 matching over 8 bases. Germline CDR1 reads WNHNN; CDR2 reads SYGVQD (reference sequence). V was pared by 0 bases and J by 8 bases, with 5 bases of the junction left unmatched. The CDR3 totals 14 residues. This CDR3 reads CASSESRQGAGYTF. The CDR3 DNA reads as TGCGCCAGCAGTGAGTCGAGGCAGGGGGCCGGCTACACCTTC.

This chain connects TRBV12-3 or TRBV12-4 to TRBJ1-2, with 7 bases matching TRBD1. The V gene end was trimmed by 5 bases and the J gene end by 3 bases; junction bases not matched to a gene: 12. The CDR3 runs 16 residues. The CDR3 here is CASSSQAGGAYYGYTF. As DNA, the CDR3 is TGTGCCAGCAGTAGCCAGGCAGGGGGTGCCTACTATGGCTACACCTTC.

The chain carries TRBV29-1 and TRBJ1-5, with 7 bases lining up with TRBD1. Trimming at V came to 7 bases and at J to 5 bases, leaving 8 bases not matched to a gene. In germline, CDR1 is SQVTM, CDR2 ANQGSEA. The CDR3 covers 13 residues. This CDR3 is CSASTGVDQPQHF. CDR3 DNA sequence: TGCAGCGCCTCAACAGGGGTGGATCAGCCCCAGCATTTT.

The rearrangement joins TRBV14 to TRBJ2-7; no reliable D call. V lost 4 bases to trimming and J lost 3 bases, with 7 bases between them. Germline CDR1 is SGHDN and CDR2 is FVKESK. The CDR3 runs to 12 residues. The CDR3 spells CASSPDHYEQYF. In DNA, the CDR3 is TGTGCCAGCAGCCCGGACCACTACGAGCAGTACTTC. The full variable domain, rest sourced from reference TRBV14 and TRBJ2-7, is EAGVTQFPSHSVIEKGQTVTLRCDPISGHDNLYWYRRVMGKEIKFLLHFVKESKQDESGMPNNRFLAERTGGTYSTLKVQPAELEDSGVYFCASSPDHYEQYFGPGTRLTVT.

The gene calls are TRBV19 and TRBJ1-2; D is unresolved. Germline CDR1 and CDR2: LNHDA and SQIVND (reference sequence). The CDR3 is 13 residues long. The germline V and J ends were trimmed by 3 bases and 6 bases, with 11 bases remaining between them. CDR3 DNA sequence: TGTGCCAGTAGTATCAGGACGACCCATGGCTACACCTTC. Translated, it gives CASSIRTTHGYTF. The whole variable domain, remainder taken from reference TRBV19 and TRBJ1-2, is DGGITQSPKYLFRKEGQNVTLSCEQNLNHDAMYWYRQDPGQGLRLIYYSQIVNDFQKGDIAEGYSVSREKKESFPLTVTSAQKNPTAFYLCASSIRTTHGYTFGSGTRLTVV.

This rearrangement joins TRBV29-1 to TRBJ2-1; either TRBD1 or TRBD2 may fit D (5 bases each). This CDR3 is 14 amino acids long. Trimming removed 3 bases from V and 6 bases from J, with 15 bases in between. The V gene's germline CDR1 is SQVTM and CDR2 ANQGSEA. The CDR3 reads CSVESGRIANEQFF. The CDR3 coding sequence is TGCAGCGTTGAGTCGGGACGCATCGCCAATGAGCAGTTCTTC.

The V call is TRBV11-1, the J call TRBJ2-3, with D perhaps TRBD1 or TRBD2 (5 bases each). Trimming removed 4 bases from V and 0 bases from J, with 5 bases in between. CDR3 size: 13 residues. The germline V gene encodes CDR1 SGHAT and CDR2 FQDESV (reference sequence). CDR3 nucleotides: TGTGCCAGCAGCTGGGACAGCACAGATACGCAGTATTTT. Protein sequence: CASSWDSTDTQYF.

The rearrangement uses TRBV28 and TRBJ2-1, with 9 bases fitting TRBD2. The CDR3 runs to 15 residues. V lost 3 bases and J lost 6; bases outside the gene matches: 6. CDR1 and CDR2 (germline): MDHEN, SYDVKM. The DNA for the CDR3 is TGTGCCAGCAGTTTCATAGCGGGAGTGCCCAATGAGCAGTTCTTC. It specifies CASSFIAGVPNEQFF.

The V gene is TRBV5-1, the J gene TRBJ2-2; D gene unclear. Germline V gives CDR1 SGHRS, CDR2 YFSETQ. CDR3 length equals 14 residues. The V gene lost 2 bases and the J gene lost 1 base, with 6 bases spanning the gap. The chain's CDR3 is CASSFSGNTGELFF. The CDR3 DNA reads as TGCGCCAGCAGCTTTTCAGGGAACACCGGGGAGCTGTTTTTT.